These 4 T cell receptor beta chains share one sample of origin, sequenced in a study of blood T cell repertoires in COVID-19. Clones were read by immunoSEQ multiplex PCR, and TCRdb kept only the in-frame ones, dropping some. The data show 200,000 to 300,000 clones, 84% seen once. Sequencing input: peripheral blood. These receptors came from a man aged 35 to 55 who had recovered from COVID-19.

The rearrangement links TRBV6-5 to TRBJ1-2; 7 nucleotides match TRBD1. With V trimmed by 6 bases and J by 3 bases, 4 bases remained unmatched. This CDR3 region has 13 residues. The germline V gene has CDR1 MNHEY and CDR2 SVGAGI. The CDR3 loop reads CASRQGTDYGYTF. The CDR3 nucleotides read TGTGCCAGCAGGCAAGGGACAGACTATGGCTACACCTTC.

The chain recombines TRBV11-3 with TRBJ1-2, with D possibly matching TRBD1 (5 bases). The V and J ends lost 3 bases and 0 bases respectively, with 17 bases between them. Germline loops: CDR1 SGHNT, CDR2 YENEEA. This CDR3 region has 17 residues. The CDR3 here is CASSFEGARDPNYGYTF. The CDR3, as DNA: TGTGCCAGCAGCTTCGAAGGGGCGCGGGATCCTAACTATGGCTACACCTTC.

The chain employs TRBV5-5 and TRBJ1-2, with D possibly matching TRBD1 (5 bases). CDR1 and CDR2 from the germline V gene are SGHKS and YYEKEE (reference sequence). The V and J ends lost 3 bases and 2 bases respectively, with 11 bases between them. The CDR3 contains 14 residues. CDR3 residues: CASSWAGNNYGYTF. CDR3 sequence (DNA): TGTGCCAGCAGCTGGGCAGGGAACAACTATGGCTACACCTTC.

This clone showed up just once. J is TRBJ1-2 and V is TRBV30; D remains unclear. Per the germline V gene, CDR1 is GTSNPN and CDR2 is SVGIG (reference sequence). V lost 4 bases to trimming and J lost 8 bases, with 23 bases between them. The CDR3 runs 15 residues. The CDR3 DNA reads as TGTGCCTGGATCCCCCCGGGGTCGAGATCGAGGGGCTACACCTTC. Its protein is CAWIPPGSRSRGYTF.